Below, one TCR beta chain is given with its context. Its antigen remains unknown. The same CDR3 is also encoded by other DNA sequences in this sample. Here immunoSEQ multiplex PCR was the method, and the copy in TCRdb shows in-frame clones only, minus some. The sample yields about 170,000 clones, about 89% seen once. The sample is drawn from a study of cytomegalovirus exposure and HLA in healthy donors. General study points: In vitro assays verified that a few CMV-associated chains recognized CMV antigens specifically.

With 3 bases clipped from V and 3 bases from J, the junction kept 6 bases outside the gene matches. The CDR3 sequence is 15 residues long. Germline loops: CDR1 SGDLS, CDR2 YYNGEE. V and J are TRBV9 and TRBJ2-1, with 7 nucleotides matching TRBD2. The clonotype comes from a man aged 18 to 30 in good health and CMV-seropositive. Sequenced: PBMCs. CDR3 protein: CASSEGGTSYNEQFF. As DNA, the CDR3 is TGTGCCAGCAGCGAGGGAGGGACCAGCTACAATGAGCAGTTCTTC.